Shown below are 10 T cell receptor beta chains from a single sample sequenced in a study of blood T cells in healthy people across ages. A J-beta primer mix and a sample-barcoded 5' primer were used in a second PCR of roughly 6 to 12 cycles. One entry per CDR3 protein results from TCRdb running MiXCR on the 5' RACE reads. The table has about 1.6 million distinct CDR3 sequences, about 35% seen once; the top ten hold approximately 11%. The sequenced sample was blood. The receptors here all came from a woman under 40 in good health.

This clonotype was observed a handful of times. This sequence joins TRBV7-2 and TRBJ2-7; TRBD1 matches 8 bases. J lost 0 bases, V lost 5 bases, and 6 bases had no gene match. CDR3 length: 15 residues. Germline V gene lookup returns CDR1 SGHTA and CDR2 FQGNSA. The CDR3 region has the DNA TGTGCCAGCAGCATCAACAGGGGGAGCTCCTACGAGCAGTACTTC. Its protein is CASSINRGSSYEQYF.

This clonotype has more than one count but fewer than ten. The chain is built from TRBV7-8 and TRBJ2-7, with 13 nucleotides matching TRBD2. The CDR3 runs to 17 residues. The germline V gene has CDR1 SGHVS and CDR2 FQNEAQ. The junction had 7 bases not matched to a gene; V was cut back by 1 base and J by 4 bases. CDR3: CASSLGTSGGLGYEQYF. DNA of the CDR3: TGTGCCAGCAGCTTAGGGACTAGCGGGGGCCTCGGTTACGAGCAGTACTTC. The complete variable domain, with remaining parts taken from reference TRBV7-8 and TRBJ2-7, reads GAGVSQSPRYKVAKRGQDVALRCDPISGHVSLFWYQQALGQGPEFLTYFQNEAQLDKSGLPSDRFFAERPEGSVSTLKIQRTQQEDSAVYLCASSLGTSGGLGYEQYFGPGTRLTVT.

This clonotype was observed a few times. This chain connects TRBV5-1 to TRBJ1-5; 7 bases agree with TRBD1. Germline loops: CDR1 SGHRS, CDR2 YFSETQ. V trimming: 4 bases; J trimming: 0 bases; junction bases outside the gene matches: 7. This CDR3 region has 16 residues. Here the CDR3 reads CASSPGQRISNQPQHF. The CDR3 bases are TGCGCCAGCAGCCCGGGACAGAGGATTAGCAATCAGCCCCAGCATTTT.

CDR3 DNA: TGCAGTGCTAGCTGGGCGGGACAGGGGCGAATCAATTCACCCCTCCACTTT. Amino acids: CSASWAGQGRINSPLHF. The genes are TRBV20-1 and TRBJ1-6, with 10 positions matching TRBD1. Trimming removed 3 bases from V and 7 bases from J; junction bases left unmatched: 12. This CDR3 comprises 17 residues. Germline V CDR1 and CDR2: DFQATT, SNEGSKA (reference sequence).

This clonotype occurred many times. The chain is built from TRBV7-9 and TRBJ2-7, with D tentatively TRBD1 (6 bases). The CDR3 is 17 amino acids. V gave up 5 bases and J gave up 4 bases, with 24 bases separating them. Per the germline V gene, CDR1 is SEHNR and CDR2 is FQNEAQ (reference sequence). The CDR3 loop reads CASSPYGRGLSLYEQYF. The DNA for the CDR3 is TGTGCCAGCAGCCCGTACGGCAGGGGATTAAGTCTTTACGAGCAGTACTTC.

The chain joins TRBV20-1 to TRBJ2-5, with TRBD2 matching over 7 bases. The J call may be in error: the DNA end matches TRBJ2-7 better. Per the germline V gene, CDR1 is DFQATT and CDR2 is SNEGSKA (reference sequence). The CDR3 has 13 residues. The CDR3 here is CSTGGGISYEQYF. The CDR3 region has the DNA TGCAGTACTGGGGGGGGAATATCCTACGAGCAGTACTTC.

The CDR3 coding sequence is TGTGCCAGCTCACTCTCAGGGTTCGCAATTGGCATTCAGTACTTC. Its protein is CASSLSGFAIGIQYF. This chain joins TRBV18 and TRBJ2-4, with D possibly being TRBD1 (5 bases). The CDR3 is 15 amino acids. In germline, CDR1 is KGHSH, CDR2 LQKENI. The V end was cut by 4 bases, the J end by 9 bases, with 19 bases between.

The chain joins TRBV27 to TRBJ2-1; TRBD2 matches 7 bases. The germline V gene encodes CDR1 MNHEY and CDR2 SMNVEV (reference sequence). The junction had 10 bases not matched to a gene; V was cut back by 0 bases and J by 2 bases. There are 18 residues in the CDR3. This CDR3 reads CASSLSPPLAETYNEQFF. The CDR3, as DNA: TGTGCCAGCAGTTTATCCCCGCCCCTAGCGGAGACCTACAATGAGCAGTTCTTC.

The V and J genes are TRBV7-8 and TRBJ2-2, with 11 bases that match TRBD2. V lost 9 bases and J lost 4; bases outside the gene matches: 22. This CDR3 spans 20 amino acids. Germline lookup yields CDR1 SGHVS and CDR2 FQNEAQ. CDR3 sequence reads: CARPLITSGSVAWGTGELFF. CDR3 nucleotide sequence: TGTGCCAGACCCCTTATCACTAGCGGGAGTGTGGCCTGGGGCACCGGGGAGCTGTTTTTT.

V gene TRBV20-1 combines with J gene TRBJ1-5, with no clear D. This CDR3 has 10 residues. Trimming removed 0 bases from V and 6 bases from J, with 0 bases in between. Germline CDR1 and CDR2: DFQATT and SNEGSKA (reference sequence). In nucleotides, the CDR3 is TGCAGTGCTAGAGATCAGCCCCAGCATTTT. It specifies CSARDQPQHF.